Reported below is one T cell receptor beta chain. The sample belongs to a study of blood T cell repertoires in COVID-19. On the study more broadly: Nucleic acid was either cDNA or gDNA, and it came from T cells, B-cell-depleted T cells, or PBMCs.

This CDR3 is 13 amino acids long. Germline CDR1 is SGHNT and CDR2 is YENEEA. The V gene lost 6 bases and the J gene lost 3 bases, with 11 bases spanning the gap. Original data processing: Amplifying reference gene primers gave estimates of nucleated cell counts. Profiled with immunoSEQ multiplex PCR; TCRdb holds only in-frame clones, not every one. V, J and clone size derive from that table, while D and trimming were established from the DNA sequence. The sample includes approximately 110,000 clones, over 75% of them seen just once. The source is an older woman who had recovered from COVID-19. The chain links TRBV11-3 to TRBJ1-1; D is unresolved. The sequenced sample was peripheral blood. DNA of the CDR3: TGTGCCAGCAGTAAGGGAGAATACACTGAAGCTTTCTTT. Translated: CASSKGEYTEAFF.